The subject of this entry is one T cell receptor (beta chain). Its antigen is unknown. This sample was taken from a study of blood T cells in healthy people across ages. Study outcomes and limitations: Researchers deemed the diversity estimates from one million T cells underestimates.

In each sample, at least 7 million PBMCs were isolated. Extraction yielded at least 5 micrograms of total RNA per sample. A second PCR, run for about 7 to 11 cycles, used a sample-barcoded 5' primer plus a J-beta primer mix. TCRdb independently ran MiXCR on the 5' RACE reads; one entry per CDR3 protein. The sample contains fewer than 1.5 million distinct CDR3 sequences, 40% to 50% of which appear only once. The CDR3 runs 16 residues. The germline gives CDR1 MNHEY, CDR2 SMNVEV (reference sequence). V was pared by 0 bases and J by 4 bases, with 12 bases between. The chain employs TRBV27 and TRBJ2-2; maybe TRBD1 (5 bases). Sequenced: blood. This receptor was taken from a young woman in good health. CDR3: CASSLSAGYLTGELFF. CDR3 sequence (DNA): TGTGCCAGCAGTTTATCGGCAGGGTATCTCACCGGGGAGCTGTTTTTT.